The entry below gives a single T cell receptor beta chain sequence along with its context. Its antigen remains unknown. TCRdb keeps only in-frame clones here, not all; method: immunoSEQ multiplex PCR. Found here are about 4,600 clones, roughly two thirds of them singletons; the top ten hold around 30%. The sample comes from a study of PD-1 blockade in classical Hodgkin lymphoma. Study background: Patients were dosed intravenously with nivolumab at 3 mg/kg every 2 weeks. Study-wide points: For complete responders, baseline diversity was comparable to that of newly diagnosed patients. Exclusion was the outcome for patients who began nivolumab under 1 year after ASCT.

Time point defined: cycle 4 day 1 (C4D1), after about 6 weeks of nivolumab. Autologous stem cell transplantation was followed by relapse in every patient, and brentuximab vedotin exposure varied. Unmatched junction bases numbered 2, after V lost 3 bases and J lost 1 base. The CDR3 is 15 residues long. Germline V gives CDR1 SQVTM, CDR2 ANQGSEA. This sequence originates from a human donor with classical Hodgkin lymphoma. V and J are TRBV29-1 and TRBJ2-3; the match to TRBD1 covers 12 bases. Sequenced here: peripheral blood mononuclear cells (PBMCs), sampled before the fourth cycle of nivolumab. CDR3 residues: CSVEGTGGGTDTQYF. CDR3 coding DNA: TGCAGCGTTGAGGGGACAGGGGGCGGCACAGATACGCAGTATTTT.